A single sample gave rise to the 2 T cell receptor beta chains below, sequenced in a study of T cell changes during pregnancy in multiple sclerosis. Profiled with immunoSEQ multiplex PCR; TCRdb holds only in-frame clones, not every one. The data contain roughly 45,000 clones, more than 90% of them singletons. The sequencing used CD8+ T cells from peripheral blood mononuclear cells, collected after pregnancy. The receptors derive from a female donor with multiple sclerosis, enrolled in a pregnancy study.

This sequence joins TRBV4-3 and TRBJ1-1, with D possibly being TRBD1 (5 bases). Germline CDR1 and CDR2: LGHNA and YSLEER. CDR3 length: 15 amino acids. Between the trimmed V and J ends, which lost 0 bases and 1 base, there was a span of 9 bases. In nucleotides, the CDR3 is TGCGCCAGCAGCCAAGAGTGGACAAAGAACACTGAAGCTTTCTTT. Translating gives CASSQEWTKNTEAFF.

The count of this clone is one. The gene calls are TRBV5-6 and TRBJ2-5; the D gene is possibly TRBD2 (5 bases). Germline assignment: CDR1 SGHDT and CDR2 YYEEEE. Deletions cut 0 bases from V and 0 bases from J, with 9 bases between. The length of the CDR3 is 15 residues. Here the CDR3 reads CASSLGGSYQETQYF. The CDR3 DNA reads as TGTGCCAGCAGCTTGGGCGGGTCTTACCAAGAGACCCAGTACTTC.